Below, 15 T cell receptor beta chains from the same sample are listed, as sequenced in a study of blood T cell repertoires in COVID-19. Some clones are missing from TCRdb's copy, which holds only in-frame ones; the method was immunoSEQ multiplex PCR. The sample consists of about 140,000 clones, around 90% of them appearing once. Sequencing was done on a sample of peripheral blood. Receptors originate from a woman aged 55-70 years with acute or convalescent COVID-19.

The chain uses TRBV5-1 and TRBJ1-6; 9 bases match TRBD1. Germline values: CDR1 SGHRS, CDR2 YFSETQ. The CDR3 totals 13 residues. Unmatched junction bases numbered 0, after V lost 4 bases and J lost 7 bases. Written as DNA, the CDR3 is TGCGCCAGCAGCGGGACAGGGAATTCACCCCTCCACTTT. This sequence encodes CASSGTGNSPLHF.

The V and J genes are TRBV29-1 and TRBJ1-3; maybe TRBD1 (6 bases). The V gene lost 2 bases and the J gene lost 0 bases, with 8 bases spanning the gap. The CDR3 contains 14 residues. The germline V gene has CDR1 SQVTM and CDR2 ANQGSEA. CDR3 DNA sequence: TGCAGCGTTGAAACAGGGTTCTCTGGAAACACCATATATTTT. Translation: CSVETGFSGNTIYF.

This chain connects TRBV5-1 to TRBJ1-2; the D gene is possibly TRBD1 (6 bases). Germline V gives CDR1 SGHRS, CDR2 YFSETQ. The CDR3 length is 15 residues. V lost 4 bases, J lost 6 bases, and 19 bases lay in between. CDR3 sequence reads: CASSLRTEPRDGYTF. For the CDR3, the DNA is TGCGCCAGCAGCCTCAGGACAGAGCCTCGGGATGGCTACACCTTC.

This clone has only a few counts. The J gene is TRBJ1-1, the V gene TRBV10-1, with 7 bases aligning to TRBD1. With V trimmed by 0 bases and J by 4 bases, 17 bases remained unmatched. The germline CDR1 and CDR2 sequences are WNHNN and SYGVQD (reference sequence). The CDR3 runs to 19 residues. The CDR3 DNA follows: TGCGCCAGCAGTGAGTCGAAAGGGGGCGCGAGAGGTAGTAGCACTGAAGCTTTCTTT. Residues: CASSESKGGARGSSTEAFF.

The chain combines TRBV2 with TRBJ1-3, with D perhaps TRBD1 (5 bases). Trimming shortened V by 5 bases and J by 0 bases, and 11 bases separated the two germline ends. This CDR3 region has 15 residues. The V gene's germline CDR1 is SNHLY and CDR2 FYNNEI. The DNA for the CDR3 is TGTGCCAGCAGTTTAAACAGGCCCTCTGGAAACACCATATATTTT. This encodes CASSLNRPSGNTIYF.

J is TRBJ1-1 and V is TRBV29-1, with D possibly TRBD1 on 5 matching bases. The CDR3 contains 12 residues. Trimming stripped 6 bases from V and 1 base from J, with 9 bases between. Germline V CDR1 and CDR2: SQVTM, ANQGSEA. The CDR3 bases are TGCAGCGTCCACGGACAGAACACTGAAGCTTTCTTT. It specifies CSVHGQNTEAFF.

The chain joins TRBV19 to TRBJ1-5; TRBD1 matches 7 bases. CDR3 length: 13 amino acids. V lost 11 bases to trimming and J lost 3 bases; unmatched junction nucleotides: 7. Looked up from germline, CDR1 is LNHDA and CDR2 is SQIVND (reference sequence). The CDR3 nucleotides read TGTGCCGGCGGGGACAGCTTCAATCAGCCCCAGCATTTT. Protein product: CAGGDSFNQPQHF.

The chain links TRBV7-3 to TRBJ2-2, with D possibly TRBD1 on 5 matching bases. V was clipped by 1 base and J by 2 bases, with 8 bases between them. CDR1 and CDR2 (germline): SGHTA, FQGTGA. This CDR3 has 15 residues. The CDR3 loop is CASSLSGANTGELFF. The CDR3, as DNA: TGTGCCAGCAGCTTAAGTGGGGCAAACACCGGGGAGCTGTTTTTT. Drawing the rest from reference TRBV7-3 and TRBJ2-2, the complete variable domain is GAGVSQTPSNKVTEKGKYVELRCDPISGHTALYWYRQSLGQGPEFLIYFQGTGAADDSGLPNDRFFAVRPEGSVSTLKIQRTERGDSAVYLCASSLSGANTGELFFGEGSRLTVL.

The rearrangement joins TRBV4-3 to TRBJ1-3; D gene ambiguous. Germline V gene sequence: CDR1 LGHNA, CDR2 YSLEER. The CDR3 runs 16 residues. V lost 0 bases, J lost 0 bases, and 9 bases lay in between. The CDR3 coding sequence is TGCGCCAGCAGCCAAGATCGGGTGTCCTCTGGAAACACCATATATTTT. Its protein product is CASSQDRVSSGNTIYF.

The chain carries TRBV6-1 and TRBJ2-3; TRBD1 matches 7 bases. The germline V gene encodes CDR1 MNHNS and CDR2 SASEGT. CDR3 length: 17 residues. Trimming cost V 2 bases and J 3 bases; bases outside gene matches: 11. DNA for the CDR3: TGTGCCAGCAGTGAATTATTAGCAGGGGGTTCTACAGATACGCAGTATTTT. Amino acids: CASSELLAGGSTDTQYF.

The rearrangement links TRBV5-1 to TRBJ2-2; 10 bases map to TRBD2. CDR3 length equals 18 residues. CDR1 and CDR2 from the germline V gene are SGHRS and YFSETQ. V gave up 5 bases and J gave up 7 bases; unmatched junction bases: 17. In DNA form, the CDR3 reads TGCGCCAGCAGTTCCACCAGCTTTACTAGCGGGGAGAACGGGGAGCTGTTTTTT. This translates into CASSSTSFTSGENGELFF.

This chain's CDR3 is CASSPRVNQPQHF. The CDR3 DNA follows: TGTGCCAGCAGCCCCAGGGTCAATCAGCCCCAGCATTTT. The chain recombines TRBV12-3 or TRBV12-4 with TRBJ1-5, with D tentatively TRBD1 (5 bases). Trimming took off 6 bases at V and 3 bases at J, with 9 bases between the two ends. CDR3 length: 13 residues.

This chain links TRBV5-4 with TRBJ2-2; 7 nucleotides line up with TRBD2. Germline CDR1 SGHNT, CDR2 YYREEE (reference sequence). There are 14 residues in the CDR3. V lost 3 bases, J lost 6 bases, and 5 bases stayed unmatched. The CDR3 region has the DNA TGTGCCAGCAGCTCAGGCGGGGGTGCCGGGGAGCTGTTTTTT. This translates into CASSSGGGAGELFF.

The chain couples TRBV11-3 to TRBJ2-1, with a weak D call TRBD1 (6 bases). Per germline, CDR1 SGHNT and CDR2 YENEEA. This CDR3 is built from 15 residues. V was pared by 3 bases and J by 5 bases, with 14 bases between. Here the CDR3 reads CASSFQQGTHNEQFF. The CDR3 DNA is TGTGCCAGCAGCTTTCAACAGGGTACGCACAATGAGCAGTTCTTC.

V gene TRBV12-3 or TRBV12-4 combines with J gene TRBJ2-7, with D unresolved. CDR3 length equals 12 residues. V lost 6 bases and J 0 bases, leaving 6 bases between the germline ends. CDR3 DNA: TGTGCCAGCAGCGCTAGCTCCTACGAGCAGTACTTC. This gives the protein CASSASSYEQYF.